The TCR beta chain under discussion was sequenced for a study of CD8 T cells in Susac syndrome. Overall study: At the time of blood draw, patients with Susac syndrome were therapy-naive, receiving corticosteroids, or receiving intravenous immunoglobulin alone.

Sequencing of TCR beta was carried out in blood CD8+ and CD4+ T cells. The CD8+ and CD4+ T cells were isolated magnetically using a negative isolation approach, whereas the TEMRA cells were enriched by FACS. The CDR3 is 13 residues long. The germline V gene has CDR1 SGDLS and CDR2 YYNGEE. V shed 3 bases and J shed 9 bases, with 13 bases lying between them. RNA in amounts of roughly 0.5 to 1 ug was reverse transcribed with random hexamers. The TCR beta CDR3 was amplified by immunoSEQ multiplex PCR across 54 Vbeta, 13 Jbeta. Each CDR3 protein gets one entry after TCRdb re-called the immunoSEQ multiplex PCR reads with MiXCR. This table holds 95,000 to 150,000 distinct CDR3 sequences, about 95% found once.

The receptor was isolated from a human donor with Susac syndrome. The V gene is TRBV9, the J gene TRBJ2-1; possibly TRBD2 for D (5 bases). What was sequenced was CD8+ T cells from PBMCs. The CDR3 reads CASSAGHRGEQFF. As DNA, the CDR3 is TGTGCCAGCAGCGCCGGCCACCGGGGTGAGCAGTTCTTC.